This is a list of T cell receptor beta chains from one sample in a study of blood T cell repertoires in COVID-19. The data were produced by immunoSEQ multiplex PCR, yet TCRdb's version contains in-frame clones alone and is incomplete. The sample carries about 64,000 clones, roughly four fifths recorded once. What was sequenced was peripheral blood. The receptors were sampled from a human donor in a cohort sampled during active COVID-19. The CDR3 runs from the conserved cysteine through the conserved F or W. The D gene is left open where the match is weak.

>TRBJ2-4|.|TRBV28
CGTLGAGSAQYF
>TRBJ2-3|TRBD2|TRBV12-5
CASGLGLAGTTDTQYF
>TRBJ2-1|TRBD1|TRBV4-1
CASSPRDRGSNEQFF
>TRBJ2-5|TRBD1|TRBV7-9
CASSKGQGLGETQYF
>TRBJ1-1|.|TRBV7-9
CASSLGVGHTEAFF
>TRBJ1-2|.|TRBV5-1
CASNPGGTANYGYTF
>TRBJ2-7|.|TRBV6-5
CASSYRRGGHEQYF
>TRBJ2-7|.|TRBV6-6
CASSQNPSRRGGEQYF
>TRBJ2-6|TRBD1|TRBV19
CASSIDTGGFSGANVLTF
>TRBJ1-2|.|TRBV3-1/TRBV3-2
CASSQDIGAYGYTF
>TRBJ1-4|.|TRBV30
CAWTRQRNEKLFF
>TRBJ2-3|TRBD2|TRBV28
CASSPAGGTDTQYF
>TRBJ1-2|.|TRBV19
CATSWVGHTGGYTF
>TRBJ1-1|TRBD1|TRBV28
CASSLPSRDRVAFF
>TRBJ2-5|TRBD1|TRBV7-6
CASSSKDRVETQYF
>TRBJ1-4|.|TRBV6-5
CASRQIPTNEKLFF
>TRBJ2-3|.|TRBV29-1
CSVGRRVESTDTQYF
>TRBJ1-5|.|TRBV4-2
CASSPTTSGGYSNQPQHF
>TRBJ2-7|TRBD2|TRBV7-7
CASSPLGLAGDEQYF
>TRBJ2-6|TRBD1|TRBV5-4
CASSARDRGTGANVLTF
>TRBJ2-2|TRBD1|TRBV3-1/TRBV3-2
CASSLGQANTGELFF
>TRBJ1-1|TRBD1|TRBV5-6
CASRRTGRNTEAFF
>TRBJ2-1|.|TRBV12-5
CASGLATGRTSEQFF
>TRBJ1-2|.|TRBV11-2
CASSLGGGYGYTF
>TRBJ2-3|TRBD2|TRBV5-1
CASSTKASGVGDTQYF
>TRBJ1-3|.|TRBV11-2
CASSLGDRISGNTIYF
>TRBJ1-6|TRBD1|TRBV6-5
CASSKGQYNSPLHF
>TRBJ2-7|TRBD1|TRBV5-1
CASTTGAGYEQYF
>TRBJ1-3|.|TRBV3-1/TRBV3-2
CASSQDFRGSGNTIYF